This entry is about one T cell receptor (beta chain). The data originate from a study of blood T cell repertoires in COVID-19. Turning to the study itself: T cells, B-cell-depleted T cells, or PBMCs provided the cDNA or gDNA that served as material.

Trimming took off 5 bases at V and 2 bases at J, with 10 bases between the two ends. This CDR3 region has 14 residues. Germline lookup yields CDR1 LGHDT and CDR2 YNNKEL (reference sequence). Authors' methods: Amplification from reference gene primers served as the basis for estimated nucleated cell counts. TCRdb's copy holds only in-frame clones and misses some; the assay was immunoSEQ multiplex PCR. V and J calls and clone size are as listed in that table; D and trimming were resolved from the DNA. The sample lists more than 110,000 clones, almost 90% occurring once. The sequenced sample consisted of peripheral blood. J is TRBJ1-3 and V is TRBV3-1 (or the pseudogene TRBV3-2), with D unclear. This clonotype originated in a man in his forties or fifties with active or convalescent COVID-19. The CDR3 loop reads CASSWRATGNTIYF. The CDR3 DNA follows: TGTGCCAGCAGCTGGAGGGCCACTGGAAACACCATATATTTT.